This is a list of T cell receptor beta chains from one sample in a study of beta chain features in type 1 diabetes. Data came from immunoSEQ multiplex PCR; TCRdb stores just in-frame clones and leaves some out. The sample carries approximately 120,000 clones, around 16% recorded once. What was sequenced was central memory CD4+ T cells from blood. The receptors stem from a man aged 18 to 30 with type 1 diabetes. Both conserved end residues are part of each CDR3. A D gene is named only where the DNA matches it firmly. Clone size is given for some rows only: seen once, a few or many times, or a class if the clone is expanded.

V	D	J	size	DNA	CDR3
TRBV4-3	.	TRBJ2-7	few	TGCGCCAGCAGCCAAGATAGGGGGACATGGATCTACGAGCAGTACTTC	CASSQDRGTWIYEQYF
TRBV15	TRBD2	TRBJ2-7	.	TGTGCCACCAGCAGAGATCGGGTAGCGGGGGAGTCCTACGAGCAGTACTTC	CATSRDRVAGESYEQYF
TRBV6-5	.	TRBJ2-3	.	TGTGCCAGCAGTTACGCCTTCGACTCTCCAGATACGCAGTATTTT	CASSYAFDSPDTQYF
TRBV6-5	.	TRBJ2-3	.	TGTGCCAGCAGTTACTCTTACTCCGGGGAAGATACGCAGTATTTT	CASSYSYSGEDTQYF
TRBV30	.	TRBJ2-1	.	TGTGCCTGGGGAGTTGGGGGCCTTTTCTTC	CAWGVGGLFF
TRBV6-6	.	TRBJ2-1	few	TGTGCCAGCTCACATGGCAATGAGCAGTTCTTC	CASSHGNEQFF
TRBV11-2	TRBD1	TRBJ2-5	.	TGTGCCAGCAGCCCGGGTCAGGGGGCGAAGACCCAGTACTTC	CASSPGQGAKTQYF
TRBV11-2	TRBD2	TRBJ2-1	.	TGTGCCAGCAGCCCCCTCGGGGGGGAGGAGCAGTTCTTC	CASSPLGGEEQFF
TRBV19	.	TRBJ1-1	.	TGTGCCAGTAGTATAGATGAACAGGTGAAAACTGAAGCTTTCTTT	CASSIDEQVKTEAFF
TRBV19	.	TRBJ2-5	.	TGTGCCACCATATGGGGGGATCGAGAGACCCAGTACTTC	CATIWGDRETQYF
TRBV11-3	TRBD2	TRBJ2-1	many	TGTGCCAGCAGCTTTGGGGATACGGGAGGATACAATGAGCAGTTCTTC	CASSFGDTGGYNEQFF
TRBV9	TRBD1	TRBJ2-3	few	TGTGCCAGCAGCCGACCGGACAGGGTGACGGATACGCAGTATTTT	CASSRPDRVTDTQYF
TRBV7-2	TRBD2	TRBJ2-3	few	TGTGCCAGCAGCAGCGGACTAGCGGCCACAGATACGCAGTATTTT	CASSSGLAATDTQYF
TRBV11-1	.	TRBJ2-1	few	TGTGCCAGCAGCTTAGGATCCAGGGTTACGACCGAGCAGTTCTTC	CASSLGSRVTTEQFF
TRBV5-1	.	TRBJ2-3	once	TGCGCCAGCAGAGGGGGGACAGATACGCAGTATTTT	CASRGGTDTQYF
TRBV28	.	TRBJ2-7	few	TGTGCCAGCAGTTCCCTTGGAGAGACCCGTTCCGAGCAGTACTTC	CASSSLGETRSEQYF
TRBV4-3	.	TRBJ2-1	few	TGCGCCAGCAGCCATGGTGCCTCCAGCTCCTACAATGAGCAGTTCTTC	CASSHGASSSYNEQFF
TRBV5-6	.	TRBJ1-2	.	TGTGCCAGCAGCTTCGTGGATGGCTACACCTTC	CASSFVDGYTF
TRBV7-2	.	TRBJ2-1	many	TGTGCCAGCAGCCCGGAGAGCGACTTATTCTACAATGAGCAGTTCTTC	CASSPESDLFYNEQFF
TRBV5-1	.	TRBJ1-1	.	TGCGCCAGCAAGCGGGGTGTGGGTGACACTGAAGCTTTCTTT	CASKRGVGDTEAFF
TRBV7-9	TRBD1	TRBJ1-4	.	TGTGCCAGCAGCGCCGGACAGGGATGGAATGAAAAACTGTTTTTT	CASSAGQGWNEKLFF
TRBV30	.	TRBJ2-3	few	TGTGCCTGGGAGGTTAGTGATACGCAGTATTTT	CAWEVSDTQYF
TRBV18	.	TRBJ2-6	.	TGTGCCAGCTCCCGTCAGCCAAGCGCTGGGGCCAACGTCCTGACTTTC	CASSRQPSAGANVLTF
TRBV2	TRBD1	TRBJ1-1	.	TGTGCCAGCAGCTGGGACAGGGCGGTGACTGAAGCTTTCTTT	CASSWDRAVTEAFF
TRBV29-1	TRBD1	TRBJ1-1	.	TGCAGCGTTGAATTGACAGGGAGGAGTAAGAACACTGAAGCTTTCTTT	CSVELTGRSKNTEAFF
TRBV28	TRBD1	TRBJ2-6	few	TGTGCCAGCAGATGGGACAGGTATAGCTCTGGGGCCAACGTCCTGACTTTC	CASRWDRYSSGANVLTF
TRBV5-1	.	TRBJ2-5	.	TGCGCCAGCAGCTTGGGGGCTACGCAAGAGACCCAGTACTTC	CASSLGATQETQYF
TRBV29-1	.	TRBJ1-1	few	TGCAGCGTCATCCGGGGGGACACTGAAGCTTTCTTT	CSVIRGDTEAFF
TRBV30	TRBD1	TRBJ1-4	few	TGTGCCTGGGATATCACAGGGGGAGACGAAAAACTGTTTTTT	CAWDITGGDEKLFF
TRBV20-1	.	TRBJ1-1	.	TGCAGTGCTGGGCGCGGATATTTCTTT	CSAGRGYFF
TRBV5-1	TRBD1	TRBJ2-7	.	TGCGCCAGCAGCTTGGACGAAGACAGGGTCGAGCAGTACTTC	CASSLDEDRVEQYF
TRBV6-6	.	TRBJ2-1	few	TGTGCCAGCAGTTACTCGAGGGTCTACAATGAGCAGTTCTTC	CASSYSRVYNEQFF
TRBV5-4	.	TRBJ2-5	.	TGTGCCAGCAGCCGGGGGCCCGGGTCTGCGGAGACCCAGTACTTC	CASSRGPGSAETQYF
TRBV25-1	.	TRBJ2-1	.	TGTGCCAGCAGTGGTTTCCAGGGAAAGGCTGGGGCCTACAATGAGCAGTTCTTC	CASSGFQGKAGAYNEQFF
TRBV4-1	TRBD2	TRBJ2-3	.	TGCGCCAGCAGCCAAGCTCTTCCCGGGACTAGCGGCACAGATACGCAGTATTTT	CASSQALPGTSGTDTQYF
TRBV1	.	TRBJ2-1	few	TGCACCAGCAGCCAACCTCGACAGGGGTGGGAGTTCTTC	CTSSQPRQGWEFF
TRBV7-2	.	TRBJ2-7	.	TGTGCCAGCAGCTTAAGGAACGAGCAGTACTTC	CASSLRNEQYF
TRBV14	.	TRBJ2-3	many	TGTGCCAGCAGCGCTGATCTTAGCGGACGTACTAGCACAGATACGCAGTATTTT	CASSADLSGRTSTDTQYF
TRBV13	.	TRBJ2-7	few	TGTGCCAGCAGCTTCCTCGGGGACAATCCCTACGAGCAGTACTTC	CASSFLGDNPYEQYF
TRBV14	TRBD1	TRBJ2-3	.	TGTGCCAGCAGCGACAGGGGGTGGGGAGATACGCAGTATTTT	CASSDRGWGDTQYF
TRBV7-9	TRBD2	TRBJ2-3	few	TGTGCCAGCAGCCCCCGCGGCGGGGGGACACACACTACGCAGTATTTT	CASSPRGGGTHTTQYF
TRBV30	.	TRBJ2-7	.	TGTGCCTGGAGTCCAGGACTGTACGAGCAGTACTTC	CAWSPGLYEQYF
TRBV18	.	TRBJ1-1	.	TGTGCCAGCTCACCACCGGGGGACACTGAAGCTTTCTTT	CASSPPGDTEAFF
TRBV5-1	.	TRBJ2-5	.	TGCGCCAGCAGCTTGGGCCCCCAAGAGACCCAGTACTTC	CASSLGPQETQYF
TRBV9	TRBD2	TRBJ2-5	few	TGTGCCAGCAGCGTAGGTGTAGCGGGGGGGCCCGAGACCCAGTACTTC	CASSVGVAGGPETQYF
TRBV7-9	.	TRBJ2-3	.	TGTGCCAGCAGCTCGGAGGGCCGAGATACGCAGTATTTT	CASSSEGRDTQYF
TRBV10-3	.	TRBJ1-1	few	TGTGCCACTCGTGAGGTTGACACTGAAGCTTTCTTT	CATREVDTEAFF
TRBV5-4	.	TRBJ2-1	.	TGTGCCAGCTCCCCGGGCGTTAGCGAGAGGACCAAGCAGTTCTTC	CASSPGVSERTKQFF
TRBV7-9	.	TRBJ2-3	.	TGTGCCAGCAGCTTGAATTTCGGGGACCGGACAGATACGCAGTATTTT	CASSLNFGDRTDTQYF
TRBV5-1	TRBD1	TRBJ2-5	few	TGCGCCAGCAGCTCCTTTAGACAGGGGATCGAAGAGACCCAGTACTTC	CASSSFRQGIEETQYF
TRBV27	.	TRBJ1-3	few	TGTGCCAGCAGTCCCCGAATGACAGGAACTGGAAACACCATATATTTT	CASSPRMTGTGNTIYF
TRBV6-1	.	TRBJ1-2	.	TGTGCCAGCACCGTAGGGCAGGGCCATGGCTACACCTTC	CASTVGQGHGYTF
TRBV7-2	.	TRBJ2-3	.	TGTGCCAGCAGCCCTCCTTCCACCACCACAGATACGCAGTATTTT	CASSPPSTTTDTQYF
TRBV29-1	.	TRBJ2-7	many	TGCAGCGTGGGGCAGCTCGACGAGCAGTACTTC	CSVGQLDEQYF